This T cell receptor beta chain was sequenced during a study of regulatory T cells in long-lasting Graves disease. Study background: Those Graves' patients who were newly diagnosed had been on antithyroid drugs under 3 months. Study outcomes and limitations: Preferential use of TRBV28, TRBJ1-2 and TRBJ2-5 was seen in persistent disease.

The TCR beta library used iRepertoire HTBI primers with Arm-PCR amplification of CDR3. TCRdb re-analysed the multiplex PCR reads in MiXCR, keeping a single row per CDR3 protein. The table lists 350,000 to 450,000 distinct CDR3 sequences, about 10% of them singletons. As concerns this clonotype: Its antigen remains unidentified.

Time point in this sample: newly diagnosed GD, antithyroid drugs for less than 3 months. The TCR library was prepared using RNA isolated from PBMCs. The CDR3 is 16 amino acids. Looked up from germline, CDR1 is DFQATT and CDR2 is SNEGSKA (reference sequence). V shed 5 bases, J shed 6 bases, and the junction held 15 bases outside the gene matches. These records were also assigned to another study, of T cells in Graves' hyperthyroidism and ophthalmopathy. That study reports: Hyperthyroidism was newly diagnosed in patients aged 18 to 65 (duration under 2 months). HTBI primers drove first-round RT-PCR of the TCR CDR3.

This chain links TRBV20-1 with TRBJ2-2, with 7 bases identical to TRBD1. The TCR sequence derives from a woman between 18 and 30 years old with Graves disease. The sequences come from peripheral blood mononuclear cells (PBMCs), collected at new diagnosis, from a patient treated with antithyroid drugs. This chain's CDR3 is CSALIETGVGAGELFF. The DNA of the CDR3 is TGCAGTGCTCTAATTGAAACAGGGGTGGGGGCCGGGGAGCTGTTTTTT.